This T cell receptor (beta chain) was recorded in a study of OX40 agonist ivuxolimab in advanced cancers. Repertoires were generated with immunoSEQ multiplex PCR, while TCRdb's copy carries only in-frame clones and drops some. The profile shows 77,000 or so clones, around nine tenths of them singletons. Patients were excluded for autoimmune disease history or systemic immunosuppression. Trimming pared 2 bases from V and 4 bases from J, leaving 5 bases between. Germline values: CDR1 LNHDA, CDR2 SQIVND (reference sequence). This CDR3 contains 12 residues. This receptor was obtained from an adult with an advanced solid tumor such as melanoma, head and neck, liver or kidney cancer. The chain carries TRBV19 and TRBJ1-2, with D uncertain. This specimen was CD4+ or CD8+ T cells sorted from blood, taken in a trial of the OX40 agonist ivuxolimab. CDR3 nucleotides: TGTGCCAGTAGTATACAGGCCTATGGCTACACCTTC. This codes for CASSIQAYGYTF.